This TCR beta chain was identified in a study of blood T cell repertoires in COVID-19 (dated by TCRdb to about 2020). Regarding the study in general: The collaborator samples originated in the United States, Italy and Spain and spanned the acute and convalescent phases of COVID-19. The prospective study material was composed of cDNA or gDNA derived from T cells, B-cell-depleted T cells, or PBMCs. Deeply sampled blood TCRbeta repertoires from subjects exposed to, actively infected with, or recovered from COVID-19 were included in the dataset. A freely available public database, intended as a resource for researchers studying the immune response to SARS-CoV-2, is where the repertoires were released. Samples came from the ongoing ImmuneRACE study (first 160 participants) plus 1,254 subjects from 6 global collaborators. Sample metadata almost always included a de-identified subject ID, COVID-19 status, age in years and sex. Where available, HLA class I and class II types were taken from metadata supplied by the sample provider and were not determined by assay-based typing. Paper-wide results and their limitations: The quantity of clinical and demographic metadata differed by source and by participant and was supplied without curation.

TCRbeta CDR3 regions were amplified from genomic DNA using the immunoSEQ Assay, a bias-controlled multiplex PCR. The paper's data handling went like this. Nucleated cell counts per sample were estimated from amplification of reference gene primers within the assay. To quantify the absolute abundance of each unique TCRbeta CDR3 rearrangement, sequence reads were collapsed and filtered. For each sample, productive Simpson clonality was calculated by taking the square root of Simpson's diversity index across productive rearrangements. TCRdb re-hosts the immuneACCESS table, in-frame sequences only. Its copies lack some clones; in the studies checked, an unresolved V gene accounts for under half of them, and the cause for the rest is not known. From that table come the V and J calls and clone size; the DNA was used to work out D and trimming. This sample lists approximately 300,000 clones; around 89% were detected once. The ten largest clones represent approximately 4.5% of the sample.

Participants in the prospective study were aged roughly 18 to 90 years, lived in 20 to 25 United States geographic areas, and enrolled through a virtual design. In the prospective study, cohorts were assigned on the basis of participant-reported clinical history obtained from a screening survey and a study questionnaire. Each participant in the prospective study had whole blood, serum and a nasopharyngeal or oropharyngeal swab collected by mobile phlebotomists. Additional blood draws and questionnaires over a 2-month period could optionally be provided by prospective study participants. Prospective study blood samples were shipped either frozen or at room temperature before DNA extraction. In regard to this clone: Its antigen specificity is not known. No base-level quality is on record; no much larger clone is a single base apart.

Sequencing was done on a sample of PBMCs or T cells enriched from blood (not recorded which). The clonotype was recovered from a woman between 18 and 29 years old with acute COVID-19.

CDR3 sequence: CASSLSLAGIEQYF. The DNA sequence is TGCGCCAGCAGCTTGTCTCTAGCGGGAATAGAGCAGTACTTC. The sequence joins TRBV5-1 to TRBJ2-7; 9 bases in the junction line up with TRBD2. Per the germline V gene, SGHRS is the CDR1 and YFSETQ is the CDR2. There are 14 amino acids in the CDR3, from cysteine to phenylalanine inclusive. Only the CDR3 portion is preserved as DNA: 42 bases, with reading frame beginning at the first base. V is pruned by 1 base and J by 7 bases, leaving 6 bases of the junction without a gene match.